This TCR beta chain was recorded in a study of T cell responses to AZD1222 COVID-19 vaccine. General study findings and limits: Baseline serology detected seropositivity in only 5 or 6 AZD1222 recipients. Clonal diversity was possibly underestimated; the donors were predominantly white British and more often female. A rise in Spike-specific TCR breadth and depth followed two AZD1222 doses.

Concerning this clone itself: Its antigen is currently unknown.

From germline, CDR1 is MNHEY and CDR2 SVGAGI. Trimming took off 6 bases at V and 9 bases at J, with 18 bases between the two ends. The CDR3 totals 14 residues. Repertoires were generated with immunoSEQ multiplex PCR, while TCRdb's copy carries only in-frame clones and drops some. The data contain around 200,000 clones, around 94% of them seen just once; the ten biggest clones take up around 1.5%. Sequenced here: peripheral blood, sampled 28 days after the second AZD1222 dose. This sequence joins TRBV6-5 and TRBJ1-5, with a weak D call TRBD1 (6 bases). This sequence originates from an adult who received the AZD1222 COVID-19 vaccine. The CDR3 DNA sequence: TGTGCCAGCAGCCCACCGGGACATTTTAGGCCCCAGCATTTT. It specifies CASSPPGHFRPQHF.